This TCR beta chain was recovered during a study of blood T cell repertoires in COVID-19. Study at large: The analysed material was cDNA or gDNA that came from T cells, B-cell-depleted T cells, or PBMCs.

Original processing notes: Reference gene primers were amplified, and this amplification served to estimate nucleated cell counts. Method: immunoSEQ multiplex PCR; TCRdb's copy keeps in-frame clones and lacks some. The V and J calls and clone size were taken over from that table, and D and trimming were inferred from the DNA. The table has hundreds of thousands of clones, about 88% seen once. Individuals drawn from 20 to 25 US areas were about 18 to 95 years old. Cohorts were determined from participant-reported clinical history. Sequenced: PBMCs or T cells enriched from blood (not recorded which). The receptor's source is a woman between 45 and 60 years old who had recovered from COVID-19.

This CDR3 is CASSIGQGNTEAFF. The CDR3 bases are TGTGCCAGCAGCATCGGACAGGGGAACACTGAAGCTTTCTTT. This rearrangement joins TRBV11-1 to TRBJ1-1; 8 bases map to TRBD1. CDR3 length: 14 residues. V shed 5 bases and J 1 base; nucleotides not matched to a gene: 3. Germline CDR1 SGHAT, CDR2 FQDESV (reference sequence).